This TCR beta chain was profiled in a study of CD4 T cells in relation to SARS-CoV-2 and coronaviruses. The study's findings and limits: Crossreactive clones expanded significantly less to SARS-CoV-2 than monoreactive clones.

TCRdb's table, derived via immunoSEQ multiplex PCR, lists solely in-frame clones and lacks some. The sample lists about 60,000 clones; about 90% were seen once. This clone was observed a single time. Its matching antigen is unknown. The CDR3 has 17 residues. CDR1 SNHLY and CDR2 FYNNEI come from the germline V gene. The V and J ends lost 0 bases and 3 bases, in that order; junction bases with no gene match: 10. CD4 enrichment then naive enrichment separated naive from memory CD4+ cells. Specimen: naive CD4+ T cells from PBMCs. Subset noted: naive CD4+ T cells isolated by negative enrichment. The gene calls are TRBV2 and TRBJ2-7; TRBD1 matches 8 bases. This receptor was identified in an adult with COVID-19. The CDR3 DNA sequence: TGTGCCAGCAGTGAAGCGCTGGGGGGACAGGTTAACTACGAGCAGTACTTC. It translates to CASSEALGGQVNYEQYF.